Relative to its sample, the clone carrying this TCR beta chain is medium-sized. Time point: sample taken at primary tumor resection. Researchers sequenced whole RNA taken from tumor, nontumor lung or frozen PBMC without sorting. Some 72 TRACERx patients with early, untreated non-small cell lung cancer donated samples. A unique molecular identifier was carried by every single TCR cDNA molecule. TCRdb passed the 5' RACE reads through MiXCR, listing each CDR3 protein once. The sample includes more than 9,000 distinct CDR3 sequences, 5.5% to 7.5% seen only once; the top ten take under 13%. The data belong to a study of spatial heterogeneity in lung cancer. Study-wide context: Fewer alpha-chain than beta-chain sequences were consistently detected. More than eight raw reads, on average, carried each unique TCR and UMI combination.

With 1 base removed from V and 3 bases from J, the gap between germline ends came to 13 bases. Germline V gene lookup returns CDR1 LNHDA and CDR2 SQIVND (reference sequence). This CDR3 contains 15 residues. The clonotype comes from a male donor with early-stage non-small cell lung cancer. Here the sequenced sample was normal lung tissue next to the tumor, taken at surgery. The chain uses TRBV19 and TRBJ2-7; D is perhaps TRBD2 (5 bases). In nucleotides, the CDR3 is TGTGCCAGTAGTATAGGGGAGTACCCGGGCTACGAGCAGTACTTC. It translates to CASSIGEYPGYEQYF.